Listed below are T cell receptor beta chains from one sample, sequenced in a study of cytomegalovirus exposure and HLA in healthy donors. Clones were read by immunoSEQ multiplex PCR, and TCRdb kept only the in-frame ones, dropping some. The table shows 200,000 to 250,000 clones, with just under 70% occurring only once. Specimen: PBMCs. All receptors come from a man aged 40-55 years in good health and CMV-seropositive. The CDR3 runs from the conserved cysteine through the conserved F or W. Fields, in order: D gene, V gene, J gene, clone size, CDR3 protein, CDR3 DNA. D genes are given only for firm matches. Clone size is shown for a subset of rows, as once, few, many or a class of expanded clone.

d_call: NA
v_call: TRBV28
j_call: TRBJ1-6
clone_size: NA
cdr3_aa: CATTGGTANSPLHF
cdr3_nt: TGTGCCACCACCGGGGGTACTGCTAATTCACCCCTCCACTTT

d_call: TRBD2
v_call: TRBV5-4
j_call: TRBJ2-7
clone_size: few
cdr3_aa: CASSQGLAGAYEQYF
cdr3_nt: TGTGCCAGCAGCCAAGGACTAGCGGGAGCCTACGAGCAGTACTTC

d_call: TRBD2
v_call: TRBV5-4
j_call: TRBJ2-7
clone_size: NA
cdr3_aa: CASSLALAGGFSYEQYF
cdr3_nt: TGTGCCAGCAGCTTGGCACTAGCGGGGGGATTCTCCTACGAGCAGTACTTC

d_call: TRBD2
v_call: TRBV7-2
j_call: TRBJ2-7
clone_size: NA
cdr3_aa: CASSTGTTRYEQYF
cdr3_nt: TGTGCCAGCAGTACCGGGACTACCCGCTACGAGCAGTACTTC

d_call: TRBD1
v_call: TRBV10-3
j_call: TRBJ2-7
clone_size: NA
cdr3_aa: CAITRSQGAYEQYF
cdr3_nt: TGTGCCATCACTAGGTCACAGGGGGCCTACGAGCAGTACTTC

d_call: NA
v_call: TRBV7-6
j_call: TRBJ2-3
clone_size: NA
cdr3_aa: CASSSPKPGADTQYF
cdr3_nt: TGTGCCAGCAGCTCGCCAAAGCCAGGGGCAGATACGCAGTATTTT

d_call: NA
v_call: TRBV5-4
j_call: TRBJ1-1
clone_size: NA
cdr3_aa: CASSFNRDGANTEAFF
cdr3_nt: TGTGCCAGCAGCTTCAACAGGGACGGGGCGAACACTGAAGCTTTCTTT

d_call: TRBD1
v_call: TRBV5-1
j_call: TRBJ1-4
clone_size: NA
cdr3_aa: CASSFQGQGSDEKLFF
cdr3_nt: TGCGCCAGCAGCTTCCAAGGACAGGGCTCCGATGAAAAACTGTTTTTT

d_call: NA
v_call: TRBV5-1
j_call: TRBJ2-1
clone_size: NA
cdr3_aa: CASSHGSRASSYNEQFF
cdr3_nt: TGCGCCAGCAGCCACGGGTCCAGGGCGAGCTCCTACAATGAGCAGTTCTTC

d_call: TRBD2
v_call: TRBV9
j_call: TRBJ2-1
clone_size: few
cdr3_aa: CASSVYDGGSYFLSYNEQFF
cdr3_nt: TGTGCCAGCAGCGTATACGACGGGGGGTCATATTTCCTCTCCTACAATGAGCAGTTCTTC

d_call: TRBD2
v_call: TRBV5-1
j_call: TRBJ2-7
clone_size: NA
cdr3_aa: CASSPPPSTSGYEQYF
cdr3_nt: TGCGCCAGCAGTCCCCCCCCCTCTACTAGCGGCTACGAGCAGTACTTC

d_call: TRBD2
v_call: TRBV28
j_call: TRBJ2-7
clone_size: once
cdr3_aa: CASKGAGESYEQYF
cdr3_nt: TGTGCCAGCAAAGGAGCGGGGGAGTCCTACGAGCAGTACTTC

d_call: NA
v_call: TRBV7-9
j_call: TRBJ2-1
clone_size: NA
cdr3_aa: CSSSLAVTGDSEQFF
cdr3_nt: TGTTCCAGCAGCTTAGCGGTCACAGGGGATAGTGAGCAGTTCTTC

d_call: TRBD2
v_call: TRBV5-4
j_call: TRBJ2-1
clone_size: NA
cdr3_aa: CASSLRLAGERLFF
cdr3_nt: TGTGCCAGCAGCCTCCGACTAGCGGGGGAAAGGCTGTTCTTC

d_call: NA
v_call: TRBV28
j_call: TRBJ1-5
clone_size: NA
cdr3_aa: CASSLGNQPQHF
cdr3_nt: TGTGCCAGCAGTTTGGGCAACCAGCCCCAGCATTTT

d_call: TRBD1
v_call: TRBV12-5
j_call: TRBJ2-5
clone_size: NA
cdr3_aa: CASGSSPKDREILWETQYF
cdr3_nt: TGTGCTAGTGGCTCATCACCGAAGGACAGGGAGATTTTGTGGGAGACCCAGTACTTC

d_call: NA
v_call: TRBV5-4
j_call: TRBJ1-1
clone_size: NA
cdr3_aa: CASSPLGIFGDTEAFF
cdr3_nt: TGTGCCAGCAGCCCCCTCGGGATCTTCGGAGACACTGAAGCTTTCTTT

d_call: NA
v_call: TRBV4-3
j_call: TRBJ2-3
clone_size: few
cdr3_aa: CASSRTSGRTDTQYF
cdr3_nt: TGCGCCAGCAGCCGAACGTCAGGGAGGACAGATACGCAGTATTTT

d_call: TRBD1
v_call: TRBV6-5
j_call: TRBJ2-7
clone_size: once
cdr3_aa: CASSLSGTGGYEQYF
cdr3_nt: TGTGCCAGCAGTCTCTCCGGGACAGGGGGCTACGAGCAGTACTTC

d_call: TRBD1
v_call: TRBV29-1
j_call: TRBJ1-1
clone_size: NA
cdr3_aa: CSGDREITEAFF
cdr3_nt: TGCAGCGGCGACAGGGAGATCACTGAAGCTTTCTTT